A single sample gave rise to the 12 T cell receptor beta chains below, sequenced in a study of blood T cell repertoires in COVID-19. The method was immunoSEQ multiplex PCR; TCRdb's version includes in-frame clones alone and lacks a portion of them. The sample contains around 30,000 clones, roughly 94% of which appear only once. The sequenced material came from peripheral blood. The receptors were sampled from a human donor with active COVID-19. The donor label of this sample is uncertain.

The chain uses TRBV28 and TRBJ1-6; TRBD1 matches 8 bases. The CDR3 runs to 16 residues. V shed 3 bases, J shed 9 bases, and the junction held 10 bases outside the gene matches. The germline CDR1 and CDR2 sequences are MDHEN and SYDVKM. The chain's CDR3 is CASSFQGASFGSPLHF. CDR3 nucleotides: TGTGCCAGCAGTTTTCAGGGGGCTTCCTTTGGTTCACCCCTCCACTTT.

This chain links TRBV18 with TRBJ1-4; D gene ambiguous. V lost 2 bases to trimming and J lost 4 bases, with 11 bases between them. The CDR3 runs 15 residues. Germline V gives CDR1 KGHSH, CDR2 LQKENI. CDR3 nucleotide sequence: TGTGCCAGCTCACCAGAAGAGGCGAGTAATGAAAAACTGTTTTTT. It is translated as CASSPEEASNEKLFF.

The V gene is TRBV7-9, the J gene TRBJ2-7; D call uncertain. Trimming removed 1 base from V and 1 base from J, with 14 bases in between. This CDR3 region has 16 residues. Germline CDR1 SEHNR, CDR2 FQNEAQ (reference sequence). In DNA, the CDR3 is TGTGCCAGCAGCTTAGGGGCGCTGGGCAGGTCCTACGAGCAGTACTTC. This translates into CASSLGALGRSYEQYF.

This clone was seen once. The rearrangement links TRBV27 to TRBJ1-5; 9 bases align to TRBD1. Losses at the gene ends were 3 bases for V and 6 bases for J; bases not matched to a gene: 15. The CDR3 contains 18 residues. The V gene's germline CDR1 is MNHEY and CDR2 SMNVEV (reference sequence). CDR3 in DNA: TGTGCCAGCAGTTTGAGAGCACTCACAGGGGGCGTAGGTCAGCCCCAGCATTTT. Protein: CASSLRALTGGVGQPQHF.

The V call is TRBV29-1, the J call TRBJ1-2, with 9 bases identical to TRBD1. V shed 7 bases, J shed 0 bases, and the junction held 3 bases outside the gene matches. In germline, CDR1 is SQVTM, CDR2 ANQGSEA. This CDR3 has 13 residues. DNA for the CDR3: TGCAGCGCGGGACAGGGCGCTAACTATGGCTACACCTTC. This sequence encodes CSAGQGANYGYTF. Using reference TRBV29-1 and TRBJ1-2 for the parts outside the CDR3, the full variable domain is SAVISQKPSRDICQRGTSLTIQCQVDSQVTMMFWYRQQPGQSLTLIATANQGSEATYESGFVIDKFPISRPNLTFSTLTVSNMSPEDSSIYLCSAGQGANYGYTFGSGTRLTVV.

The rearrangement links TRBV5-1 to TRBJ2-6, with 7 bases fitting TRBD1. V was clipped by 0 bases and J by 0 bases; unmatched bases: 0. Per germline, CDR1 SGHRS and CDR2 YFSETQ. CDR3 size: 16 residues. The CDR3 reads CASSLGDSSGANVLTF. The CDR3 nucleotides read TGCGCCAGCAGCTTGGGGGACAGCTCTGGGGCCAACGTCCTGACTTTC.

The V call is TRBV7-2, the J call TRBJ1-5, with 7 bases fitting TRBD1. CDR1 SGHTA and CDR2 FQGNSA come from the germline V gene. Trimming removed 1 base from V and 2 bases from J; junction bases left unmatched: 2. This CDR3 region has 15 residues. The CDR3 DNA reads TGTGCCAGCAGCTTAGTTACAGGGGGCAATCAGCCCCAGCATTTT. As protein: CASSLVTGGNQPQHF. Full variable domain (remainder filled in from reference TRBV7-2 and TRBJ1-5): GAGVSQSPSNKVTEKGKDVELRCDPISGHTALYWYRQSLGQGLEFLIYFQGNSAPDKSGLPSDRFSAERTGGSVSTLTIQRTQQEDSAVYLCASSLVTGGNQPQHFGDGTRLSIL.

This chain joins TRBV6-5 and TRBJ1-5; TRBD1 agrees at 8 bases. Germline lookup yields CDR1 MNHEY and CDR2 SVGAGI. The trim removed 7 bases at V and 2 bases at J, leaving 7 bases unmatched. The CDR3 is made up of 15 amino acids. The CDR3 nucleotides read TGTGCCAGCATAATCCAGGGGGCTGGCAATCAGCCCCAGCATTTT. Translation: CASIIQGAGNQPQHF.

The gene calls are TRBV5-4 and TRBJ2-5, with 12 bases fitting TRBD1. V was clipped by 3 bases and J by 5 bases; unmatched bases: 11. This CDR3 has 17 residues. Germline V gene data show CDR1 as SGHNT and CDR2 as YYREEE (reference sequence). CDR3 nucleotide sequence: TGTGCCAGCAGCTCCGGGGGGACAGGGGGCCGGGGTGAGACCCAGTACTTC. It is translated as CASSSGGTGGRGETQYF.

The V call is TRBV19, the J call TRBJ2-1, with D uncertain. Trimming removed 1 base at V and 6 bases at J, with 7 bases between. CDR1 and CDR2 from the germline V gene are LNHDA and SQIVND (reference sequence). The CDR3 totals 13 residues. CDR3 protein: CASSIVGANEQFF. The CDR3 nucleotides are TGTGCCAGTAGTATAGTAGGAGCCAATGAGCAGTTCTTC.

V usage is TRBV14 and J usage is TRBJ1-4; TRBD1 matches 8 bases. The trim removed 3 bases at V and 8 bases at J, leaving 11 bases unmatched. CDR1 is SGHDN and CDR2 is FVKESK in the germline V gene. The CDR3 is made up of 16 amino acids. The chain's CDR3 is CASSQARTGFLEKLFF. The CDR3, as DNA: TGTGCCAGCAGCCAGGCCCGGACAGGGTTTTTAGAAAAACTGTTTTTT.

The rearrangement joins TRBV4-1 to TRBJ1-1; 12 bases agree with TRBD1. Per the germline V gene, CDR1 is MGHRA and CDR2 is YSYEKL. The CDR3 is made up of 18 amino acids. The trim removed 4 bases at V and 5 bases at J, leaving 14 bases unmatched. Here the CDR3 reads CASSRLLGTGGLRTEAFF. The CDR3 coding sequence is TGCGCCAGCAGCCGACTCTTAGGGACAGGGGGCTTGAGGACTGAAGCTTTCTTT.